The rows below give T cell receptor beta chains drawn from one sample of a study of blood T cell repertoires in COVID-19. Profiling relied on immunoSEQ multiplex PCR, and the TCRdb table lists in-frame clones only, not all of them. The sample lists approximately 300,000 clones; more than 70% were seen once. Sequencing used peripheral blood. The receptors here all came from a man in his late teens or twenties who had recovered from COVID-19. The CDR3 runs from the conserved cysteine through the conserved F or W. Each record gives: CDR3 length, V gene, CDR3 protein.

>15|TRBV18
CASSPFGGQGDTIYF
>12|TRBV12-3/TRBV12-4
CASREGQETQYF
>15|TRBV15
CATSRDQREGDEQYF
>16|TRBV29-1
CSVAPNPGLSYNEQFF
>15|TRBV5-4
CASSNLGLAVETQYF
>14|TRBV9
CASSVEDRVGELFF
>12|TRBV5-1
CASSSNTGELFF
>14|TRBV6-5
CASSYSRYRTEAFF
>15|TRBV7-2
CASSSLAGVADTQYF
>17|TRBV9
CASSVARDRGWTGELFF
>16|TRBV6-6
CASSYFWGEEGETQYF
>15|TRBV7-9
CASSLRTGDRETQYF
>15|TRBV10-3
CAISDGTGATGELFF
>16|TRBV6-6
CASSSAIGGMNTEAFF
>13|TRBV27
CASSLWAVGELFF
>13|TRBV10-1
CASSAGTAYGYTF
>15|TRBV28
CASREFGSGANVLTF
>15|TRBV7-6
CASRLSSGSTGELFF
>15|TRBV19
CASSIDPSGNQPQHF
>18|TRBV10-2
CASSDGTGGFSGANVLTF
>17|TRBV27
CASSDSQGVRTNTEAFF
>14|TRBV9
CASSVEGISNEQFF
>12|TRBV5-1
CASGQGDYGYTF
>17|TRBV4-1
CASSQDLVFRGMGEQYF
>13|TRBV12-3/TRBV12-4
CASSFLANEKLFF
>16|TRBV19
CASSIGREFPYNEQFF
>15|TRBV15
CATSRGGTVNEKLFF
>12|TRBV18
CASRGPQETQYF
>15|TRBV18
CASSPPGGINTEAFF
>14|TRBV2
CASRAGSSAMGYTF
>17|TRBV19
CASILDRGPGLDTEAFF
>14|TRBV14
CASSQASSLGELFF
>14|TRBV5-1
CASSPGGTGNTIYF
>14|TRBV15
CATSRDSGGNEQFF
>15|TRBV18
CASSLGQGANQPQHF
>16|TRBV7-8
CASSLARSVSYNEQFF
>14|TRBV19
CASRIQGSNTEAFF
>15|TRBV27
CASSLLPGAWGEQYF
>15|TRBV6-2/TRBV6-3
CASSQDRGILYEQYF
>14|TRBV6-5
CASSYAGVSYEQYF
>15|TRBV5-5
CARRTGRSGNQPQHF
>13|TRBV2
CASTPGTSYEQYF
>11|TRBV11-2
CASSLIYEQYF
>14|TRBV6-5
CASSRQGGGEKLFF
>11|TRBV2
CASSETRAAFF
>18|TRBV18
CASFTSAGGTTPQETQYF
>11|TRBV29-1
CSAGHDYEQYF
>15|TRBV18
CASSPSLAATDTQYF
>14|TRBV19
CASNTGGLFDEQFF
>18|TRBV11-2
CASSLGWGSGQGNEKLFF
>15|TRBV13
CASSPVGRGSHEQFF
>14|TRBV19
CASRLGTRGDEQFF
>14|TRBV7-9
CASSLELQDYGYTF
>13|TRBV7-2
CASSSGLQFEAFF
>14|TRBV7-3
CASSSLGNFNEQFF
>14|TRBV19
CASSMGQGAYEQYF